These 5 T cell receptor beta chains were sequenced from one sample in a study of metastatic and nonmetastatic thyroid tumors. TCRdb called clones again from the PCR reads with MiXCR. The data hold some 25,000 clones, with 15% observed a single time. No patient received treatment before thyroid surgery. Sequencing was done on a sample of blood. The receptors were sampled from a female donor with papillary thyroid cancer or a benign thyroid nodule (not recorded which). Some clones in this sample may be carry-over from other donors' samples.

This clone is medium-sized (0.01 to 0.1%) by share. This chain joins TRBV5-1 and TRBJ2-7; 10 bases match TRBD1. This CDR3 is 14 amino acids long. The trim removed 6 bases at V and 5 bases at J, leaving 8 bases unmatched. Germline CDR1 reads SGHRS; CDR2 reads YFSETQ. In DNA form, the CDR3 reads TGCGCCAGCACCCCGGGACAGGGGATACACGAGCAGTACTTC. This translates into CASTPGQGIHEQYF.

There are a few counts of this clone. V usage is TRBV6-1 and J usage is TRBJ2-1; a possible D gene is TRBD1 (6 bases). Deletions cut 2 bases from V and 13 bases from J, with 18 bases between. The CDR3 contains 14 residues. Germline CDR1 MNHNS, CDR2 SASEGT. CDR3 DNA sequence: TGTGCCAGCAGTGAATCAGGGGTCGCAGATAATCAGTTCTTC. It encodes CASSESGVADNQFF.

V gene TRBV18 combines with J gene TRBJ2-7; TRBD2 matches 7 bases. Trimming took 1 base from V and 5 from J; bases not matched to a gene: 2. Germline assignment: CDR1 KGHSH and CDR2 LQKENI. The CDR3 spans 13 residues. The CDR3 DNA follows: TGTGCCAGCTCACCACTCCTAGCGGACGAGCAGTACTTC. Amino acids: CASSPLLADEQYF.

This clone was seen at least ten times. The CDR3 nucleotides read TGTGCCAGCAGTTACTCGACCCAGACAAACTACGAGCAGTACTTC. It yields the protein CASSYSTQTNYEQYF. J is TRBJ2-7 and V is TRBV6-6; no firm D call. Trimming removed 0 bases at V and 3 bases at J, with 12 bases between. The germline CDR1 and CDR2 sequences are MNHNY and SVGAGI (reference sequence). The length of the CDR3 is 15 residues.

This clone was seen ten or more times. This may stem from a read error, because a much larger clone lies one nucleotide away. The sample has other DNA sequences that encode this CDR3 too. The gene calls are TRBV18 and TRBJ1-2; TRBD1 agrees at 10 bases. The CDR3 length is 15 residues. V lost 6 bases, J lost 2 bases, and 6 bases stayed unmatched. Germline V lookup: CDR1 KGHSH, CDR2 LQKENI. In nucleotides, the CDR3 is TGTGCCAGCTCCAGGGACAGGGGTCGGAACTATGGCTACACCTTC. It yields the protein CASSRDRGRNYGYTF.